The present T cell receptor beta chain was sequenced within a study of early T cells in non-severe SARS-CoV-2 infection. The CDR3 covers 15 residues. V lost 3 bases to trimming and J lost 4 bases; unmatched junction nucleotides: 5. Germline loops: CDR1 ENHRY, CDR2 SYGVKD. The table lists this clonotype with many counts. Unique molecular identifiers tagged individual cDNA molecules. TCRdb re-analysed the 5' RACE reads in MiXCR, keeping a single row per CDR3 protein. The sample includes 30,000 to 40,000 distinct CDR3 sequences, 4.6% of them seen just once. The receptor was derived from an adult who was a healthcare worker with PCR-confirmed SARS-CoV-2 infection or an uninfected control (not recorded which). The chain links TRBV10-3 to TRBJ1-1; TRBD1 matches at 10 bases. Source material: whole blood. The chain's CDR3 is CAISDSGTGVTEAFF. CDR3 bases: TGTGCCATCAGTGACTCCGGGACAGGGGTCACTGAAGCTTTCTTT.